This TCR beta chain is drawn from a study of cytomegalovirus exposure and HLA in healthy donors. Findings and limits, study-wide: Trimming of TCR beta V- and J-genes showed a link, identified in a later analysis, to a missense DCLRE1C variant. In an earlier analysis, productive rearrangement rates for most beta V segments clustered near 87% or 30%. In a later analysis, across HLA loci, associated TCR counts were highest for DRB1, lowest for HLA-C.

The germline CDR1 and CDR2 sequences are SGHRS and YFSETQ. V was pared by 2 bases and J by 2 bases, with 11 bases between. This CDR3 region has 14 residues. Amplification used 60 Vbeta primers and 13 Jbeta primers. The table came from immunoSEQ multiplex PCR; TCRdb's copy has only in-frame clones and leaves some out. The table records more than 85,000 clones, 83% of them present only once. A word on this clone: What it binds is not known.

The V and J genes are TRBV5-1 and TRBJ2-7; possible D gene TRBD1, 5 bases. This clonotype was obtained from a man between 18 and 35 years old in good health and CMV-seronegative. Sequencing input: PBMCs. In DNA form, the CDR3 reads TGCGCCAGCAGCTTCGTGGCAGGGACCTACGAGCAGTACTTC. Encoded protein: CASSFVAGTYEQYF. The whole variable domain, filled in from reference TRBV5-1 and TRBJ2-7, reads KAGVTQTPRYLIKTRGQQVTLSCSPISGHRSVSWYQQTPGQGLQFLFEYFSETQRNKGNFPGRFSGRQFSNSRSEMNVSTLELGDSALYLCASSFVAGTYEQYFGPGTRLTVT.